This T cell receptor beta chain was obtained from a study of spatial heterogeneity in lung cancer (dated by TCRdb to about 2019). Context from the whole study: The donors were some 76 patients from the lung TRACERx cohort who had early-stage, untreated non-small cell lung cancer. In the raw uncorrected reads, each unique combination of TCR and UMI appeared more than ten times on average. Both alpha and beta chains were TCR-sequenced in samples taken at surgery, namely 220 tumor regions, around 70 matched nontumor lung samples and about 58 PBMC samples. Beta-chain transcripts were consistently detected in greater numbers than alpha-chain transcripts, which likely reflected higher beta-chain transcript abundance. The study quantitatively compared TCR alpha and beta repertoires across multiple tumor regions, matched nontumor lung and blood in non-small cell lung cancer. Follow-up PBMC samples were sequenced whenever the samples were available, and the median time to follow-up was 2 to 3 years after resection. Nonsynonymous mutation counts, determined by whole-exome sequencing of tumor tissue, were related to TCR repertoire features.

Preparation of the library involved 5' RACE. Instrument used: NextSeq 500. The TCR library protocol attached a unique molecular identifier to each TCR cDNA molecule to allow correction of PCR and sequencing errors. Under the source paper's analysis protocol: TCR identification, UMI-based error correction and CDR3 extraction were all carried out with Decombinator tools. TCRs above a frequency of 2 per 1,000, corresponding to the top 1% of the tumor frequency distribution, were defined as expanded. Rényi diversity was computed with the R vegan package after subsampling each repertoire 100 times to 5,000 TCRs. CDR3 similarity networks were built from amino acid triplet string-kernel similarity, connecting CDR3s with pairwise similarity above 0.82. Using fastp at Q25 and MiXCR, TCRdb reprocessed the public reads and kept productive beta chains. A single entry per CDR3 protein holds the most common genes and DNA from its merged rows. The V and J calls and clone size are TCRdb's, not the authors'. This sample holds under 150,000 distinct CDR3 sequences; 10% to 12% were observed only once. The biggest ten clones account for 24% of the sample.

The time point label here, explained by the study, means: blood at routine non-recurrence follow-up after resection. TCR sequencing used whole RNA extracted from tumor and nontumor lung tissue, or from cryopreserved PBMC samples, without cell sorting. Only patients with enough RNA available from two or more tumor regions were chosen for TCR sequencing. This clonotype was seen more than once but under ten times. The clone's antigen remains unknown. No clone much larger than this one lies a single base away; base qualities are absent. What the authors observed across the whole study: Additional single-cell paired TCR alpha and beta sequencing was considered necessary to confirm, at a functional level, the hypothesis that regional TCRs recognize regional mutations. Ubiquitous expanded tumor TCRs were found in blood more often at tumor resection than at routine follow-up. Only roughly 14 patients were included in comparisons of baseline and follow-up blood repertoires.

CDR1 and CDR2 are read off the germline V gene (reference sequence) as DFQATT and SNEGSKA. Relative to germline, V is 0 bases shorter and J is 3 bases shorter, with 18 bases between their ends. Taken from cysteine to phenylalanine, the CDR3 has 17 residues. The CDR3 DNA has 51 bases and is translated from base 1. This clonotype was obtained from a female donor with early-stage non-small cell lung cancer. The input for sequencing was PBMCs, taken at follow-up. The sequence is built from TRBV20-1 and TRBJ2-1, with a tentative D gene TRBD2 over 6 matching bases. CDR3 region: CSARDPGSAKFYNEQFF. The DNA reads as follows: TGCAGTGCTAGAGATCCCGGGAGCGCCAAATTCTACAATGAGCAGTTCTTC.